This T cell receptor beta chain was observed in a study of T-cell memory formation after mild COVID-19. Broader study findings: Day 15 to 85 contracting clones showed balanced CD4/CD8; later expanders leaned CD4+.

The CDR3 consists of 16 residues. Looked up from germline, CDR1 is SGHTA and CDR2 is FQGNSA. V was trimmed by 5 bases and J by 0 bases, leaving 14 bases between them. Concerning this clonotype itself: Its antigen remains unidentified.

TCRdb passed the 5' RACE reads through MiXCR, listing each CDR3 protein once. Here the sample spans 170,000 or so distinct CDR3 sequences, less than 40% being singletons. This chain uses TRBV7-2 with TRBJ1-3, with a possible D match to TRBD1 (5 bases). This receptor was identified in an adult woman who had mild COVID-19 (a few samples of this study predate the infection). Cell type and time point are not known. The specimen was PBMCs or a T cell subset sorted from them (not recorded which). CDR3 DNA: TGTGCCAGCAGCATCCGGACAACCCGCTCTGGAAACACCATATATTTT. Its translation: CASSIRTTRSGNTIYF.